This is a list of T cell receptor beta chains from one sample in a study of regulatory T cells in long-lasting Graves disease. Each CDR3 protein gets one entry after TCRdb re-called the multiplex PCR reads with MiXCR. Of about 540,000 distinct CDR3 sequences listed, around an eighth are singletons. This sample also belongs to another study, concerning T cells in Graves' hyperthyroidism and ophthalmopathy.

The sequencing used peripheral blood mononuclear cells (PBMCs), collected at new diagnosis, from a patient treated with antithyroid drugs. These receptor sequences come from a man aged 25-45 years with Graves disease. Both conserved end residues are part of each CDR3. D genes are given only for firm matches. Rows may omit the clone size; those that give it use once, few, many or a size class.

>14|TRBV3-1|NA|TRBD2|TRBJ2-5
TGTGCCAGCAGCCTTACGCGGGAGGGGGAGACCCAGTACTTC
CASSLTREGETQYF
>13|TRBV15|many|NA|TRBJ1-4
TGTGCCACCAGCAGGCCAGCCGGTGAAAAACTGTTTTTT
CATSRPAGEKLFF
>15|TRBV7-9|NA|NA|TRBJ2-1
TGTGCCAGCAAAAAAACCGGGCCCCGCGGGACTGAGCAGTTCTTC
CASKKTGPRGTEQFF
>14|TRBV12-3/TRBV12-4|many|NA|TRBJ2-7
TGTGCCAGTCCCAGACAGTCCTGGGACTACGAGCAGTACTTC
CASPRQSWDYEQYF
>16|TRBV6-2/TRBV6-3|NA|NA|TRBJ2-3
TGTGCCAGCAGCTTACGAGTAGCCCTGTTTGCAGATACGCAGTATTTT
CASSLRVALFADTQYF
>15|TRBV12-3/TRBV12-4|many|TRBD2|TRBJ2-6
TGTGCCAGCACTCCGGGGGGAGGTGGGGCCAACGTCCTGACTTTC
CASTPGGGGANVLTF
>14|TRBV12-3/TRBV12-4|many|NA|TRBJ1-2
TGTGCCAGCAGTCCTAGGAGGCAAGCCCAGGGCTACACCTTC
CASSPRRQAQGYTF
>12|TRBV5-4|few|NA|TRBJ1-2
TGTGCCAGCAGCTTGGAAGCCTATGGCTACACCTTC
CASSLEAYGYTF
>15|TRBV20-1|few|NA|TRBJ2-3
TGCAGTGCTGGAGAGAGACAGAGGGGGGGAGATACGCAGTATTTT
CSAGERQRGGDTQYF
>13|TRBV18|NA|NA|TRBJ1-5
TGTGCCAGCTGCAGGGATTGGAGTCAGCCCCAGCATTTT
CASCRDWSQPQHF
>14|TRBV29-1|many|TRBD2|TRBJ2-7
TGCAGCGTGGACTTAGGACTAGCGGGTCGCGAGCAGTACTTC
CSVDLGLAGREQYF
>14|TRBV5-1|many|NA|TRBJ1-6
TGCGCCAGCAGACCGGGACGGGATAATTCACCCCTCCACTTT
CASRPGRDNSPLHF
>16|TRBV30|many|NA|TRBJ2-6
TGTGCCTGGTCCCCCCTCTCAGGGTCTGGGGCCAACGTCCTGACTTTC
CAWSPLSGSGANVLTF
>16|TRBV12-3/TRBV12-4|many|NA|TRBJ2-7
TGTGCCAGCAGTTTCGGCACAGTGGGAGGAACCTACGAGCAGTACTTC
CASSFGTVGGTYEQYF
>16|TRBV20-1|many|TRBD2|TRBJ2-6
TGCAGTGCTCGGACTAGCGGGTACGCTGGGGCCAACGTCCTGACTTTC
CSARTSGYAGANVLTF
>15|TRBV30|few|TRBD1|TRBJ2-4
TGTGCCTGGAGCGTACCCGGACAGGGGACCCACATTCAGTACTTC
CAWSVPGQGTHIQYF
>14|TRBV7-2|many|NA|TRBJ2-3
TGTGCCAGCAGCCCACAGTTACCACCAGATACGCAGTATTTT
CASSPQLPPDTQYF
>13|TRBV6-1|few|TRBD1|TRBJ1-2
TGTGCCAGCAGCGCCCAGGGGGCTAATGGCTACACCTTC
CASSAQGANGYTF
>14|TRBV18|few|TRBD1|TRBJ2-5
TGTGCCAGCTCACCGAGGACAGGGCTAGAGACCCAGTACTTC
CASSPRTGLETQYF
>15|TRBV6-1|many|TRBD2|TRBJ2-7
TGTGCCAGCAGTCTCTCCGGGACTAGCGGCTACGAGCAGTACTTC
CASSLSGTSGYEQYF
>15|TRBV5-1|NA|NA|TRBJ1-4
TGCGCCAGCAGCTTTAACGGGAAAACTAATGAAAAACTGTTTTTT
CASSFNGKTNEKLFF
>13|TRBV13|many|NA|TRBJ1-2
TGTGCCAGCACTAGATATGGTAGCTATGGCTACACCTTC
CASTRYGSYGYTF
>15|TRBV29-1|many|TRBD2|TRBJ2-5
TGCAGCGCAAGGACTAGCGGGACCAACCAAGAGACCCAGTACTTC
CSARTSGTNQETQYF
>14|TRBV7-3|many|NA|TRBJ1-1
TGTGCCAGCAGCTTTACAGCAGTGAACACTGAAGCTTTCTTT
CASSFTAVNTEAFF
>15|TRBV6-1|NA|TRBD2|TRBJ2-3
TGTGCCAGCAGCCTAGCGGAGCCTAGCACAGATACGCAGTATTTT
CASSLAEPSTDTQYF
>15|TRBV7-2|NA|NA|TRBJ2-7
TGTGCCAGCAGCTTTAAGTCTGACGGTTCCTACGAGCAGTACTTC
CASSFKSDGSYEQYF
>14|TRBV9|once|NA|TRBJ1-1
TGTGCCAGCAGCGTAGTTGGGGGGGACGCTGAAGCTTTCTTT
CASSVVGGDAEAFF
>18|TRBV7-3|many|TRBD2|TRBJ2-1
TGTGCCAGCAGCTTACGTGTTGGCCGGACTAGCGTCGACAATGAGCAGTTCTTC
CASSLRVGRTSVDNEQFF
>15|TRBV18|many|TRBD2|TRBJ2-3
TGTGCCAGCTCACGGACTAGCGGGAGATCCCATACGCAGTATTTT
CASSRTSGRSHTQYF